Described below is a single T cell receptor beta chain sequence and its context. What it binds is unknown. Profiling relied on immunoSEQ multiplex PCR, and the TCRdb table lists in-frame clones only, not all of them. There are some 150,000 clones in the sample; more than 70% occur only once, and about 3.2% lies in the top ten. This sample stems from a study of T cell responses to AZD1222 COVID-19 vaccine. Study-wide findings and caveats: It should be noted that donors were predominantly white British and more often female, and clonal diversity was possibly underestimated. The peak T cell response came first, and repertoires were sampled only after it. CD4 TCRs associated with vaccination spanned spike, dominating at 160-218 and 743-854.

V was pared by 6 bases and J by 4 bases, with 17 bases of the junction left unmatched. The CDR3 sequence is 17 residues long. Germline values: CDR1 MNHEY, CDR2 SVGEGT. The receptor comes from an adult in good health. The gene calls are TRBV6-2 or TRBV6-3 and TRBJ2-5; 7 bases align to TRBD1. The input for sequencing was peripheral blood, taken on day 0 of MenACWY control vaccination. CDR3 region: CASSPLSRGQRGETQYF. The DNA for the CDR3 is TGTGCCAGCAGCCCTCTCTCACGGGGACAGAGGGGAGAGACCCAGTACTTC.